A selection of T cell receptor beta chains follows, all from one sample in a study of blood T cells in healthy people across ages. Each CDR3 protein is one row after TCRdb ran MiXCR on the 5' RACE reads. The data hold just over 800,000 distinct CDR3 sequences, with about 62% observed a single time. Sequenced sample: blood. The source is a man aged 25 to 40 in good health. The CDR3 runs from the conserved cysteine through the conserved F or W. A D gene is named only where the DNA matches it firmly. Some rows mark clone size as missing; the rest say once, few, many or name a class of expanded clone.

>TRBV6-1|TRBJ1-2|-|TRBD1
TGTGCCAGCAGTGAAATGGGACAGGGCACTGGCTACACCTTC
CASSEMGQGTGYTF
>TRBV6-6|TRBJ2-1|-|-
TGTGCCAGCAGTTCAGCCAATGAGCAGTTCTTC
CASSSANEQFF
>TRBV11-2|TRBJ2-7|-|TRBD2
TGTGCCAGCAGCCTAGGGCCAGCGGGACTCCTCTACGAGCAGTACTTC
CASSLGPAGLLYEQYF
>TRBV7-9|TRBJ2-7|-|-
TGTGCCAGCAGCTTTCAGTCAGGGCCTTCCTACGAGCAGTACTTC
CASSFQSGPSYEQYF
>TRBV9|TRBJ2-7|-|-
TGTGCCAGCAGCGGCCGGGCCTCTAACGAGCAGTACTTC
CASSGRASNEQYF
>TRBV13|TRBJ2-7|-|-
TGTGCCAGCAGCTTGGAGGACAGCCCCTACGAGCAGTACTTC
CASSLEDSPYEQYF
>TRBV28|TRBJ2-1|-|TRBD2
TGTGCCAGCAGCCCCGGGACTAGCGGGGGGAGCTTCTACAATGAGCAGTTCTTC
CASSPGTSGGSFYNEQFF
>TRBV20-1|TRBJ2-5|-|-
TGCAGTGCTAGAGCCCCGCCCGGAGAGACCCAGTACTTC
CSARAPPGETQYF
>TRBV6-1|TRBJ2-5|-|-
TGTGCCATCAGTGAACAGGTTTACCAAGAGACCCAGTACTTC
CAISEQVYQETQYF
>TRBV28|TRBJ2-3|-|-
TGTGCCAGCATGGGTGGGCAGGCCACAGATACGCAGTATTTT
CASMGGQATDTQYF
>TRBV6-2/TRBV6-3|TRBJ2-4|-|-
TGTGCCATCCTAGTAGGCAGCATTCAGTACTTC
CAILVGSIQYF
>TRBV11-2|TRBJ2-3|-|-
TGTGCCAGCAGCTTAGAGAGGGCAGGGACAGATACGCAGTATTTT
CASSLERAGTDTQYF
>TRBV10-3|TRBJ2-5|few|-
TGTGCCATCAGCATACAGGGCGGGGAGACCCAGTACTTC
CAISIQGGETQYF
>TRBV4-3|TRBJ1-6|few|-
TGCGCCAGCAGCCAAGACAGGGTGTGGTCACCCCTCCACTTT
CASSQDRVWSPLHF
>TRBV29-1|TRBJ1-2|-|-
TGCAGCGTTGAAGATCCCGCCAGGGCCTTGCATGGCTACACCTTC
CSVEDPARALHGYTF
>TRBV20-1|TRBJ2-7|-|TRBD1
TGCAGTGCTAGGAGTCAGGGGGTAGGCGAGCAGTACTTC
CSARSQGVGEQYF
>TRBV6-5|TRBJ1-1|-|-
TGTGCCAGCAGTTACCTATACAGGGAGAACACTGAAGCTTTCTTT
CASSYLYRENTEAFF
>TRBV7-2|TRBJ1-1|few|-
TGTGCCAGCAGCTTAGAGCCTACCAACACTGAAGCTTTCTTT
CASSLEPTNTEAFF
>TRBV30|TRBJ2-1|-|-
TGTGCCCGGACGGGGACGCCCGGGCATGAGCAGTTCTTC
CARTGTPGHEQFF
>TRBV12-3/TRBV12-4|TRBJ2-1|-|-
TGTGCCAGCAGTGTGGCCTTTGATGAGCAGTTCTTC
CASSVAFDEQFF
>TRBV30|TRBJ2-1|-|TRBD2
TGTGCCTGGATGGGGACTAGCTACAATGAGCAGTTCTTC
CAWMGTSYNEQFF
>TRBV5-1|TRBJ2-7|-|-
TGCGCCAGCAGCTTGGTGGTCTCTGGCTTTCCCTACAATGAGCAGTACTTC
CASSLVVSGFPYNEQYF
>TRBV28|TRBJ1-2|-|-
TGTGCCAGCACCCTCGGGAGAGGGGGGGCTGGTGGCTACACCTTC
CASTLGRGGAGGYTF
>TRBV10-3|TRBJ2-5|-|TRBD2
TGTGCCATCAGATCCCGGACTAGCGGGGAACAAGAGACCCAGTACTTC
CAIRSRTSGEQETQYF
>TRBV4-2|TRBJ1-1|once|TRBD1
TGTGCCAGCAGCCATCCCACCGGGACAGGGGGCTTGAACACTGAAGCTTTCTTT
CASSHPTGTGGLNTEAFF
>TRBV6-5|TRBJ1-1|-|-
TGTGCCAGCAGTTGGACAGCGAACACCGAAGCTTTCTTT
CASSWTANTEAFF
>TRBV20-1|TRBJ2-5|few|TRBD2
TGCAGTGCTAGAGATGCAGCGGGGGGGCAAGAGACCCAGTACTTC
CSARDAAGGQETQYF
>TRBV15|TRBJ1-2|-|TRBD1
TGTGCCACCAGCAGAGATGGGCAGGGGGCGCCTGGCTACACCTTC
CATSRDGQGAPGYTF
>TRBV7-3|TRBJ2-3|-|TRBD2
TGTGCCAGCAGCCCCGGGGGGGCCGGCACAGATACGCAGTATTTT
CASSPGGAGTDTQYF
>TRBV4-2|TRBJ2-7|-|-
TGCGCCAGCAGCCAAGATTTAGGCGATGGCACAGCCTACGAGCAGTACTTC
CASSQDLGDGTAYEQYF
>TRBV4-1|TRBJ2-5|few|-
TGTGCCAGCAGCTTACAGGCGGGGGCCCAAGAGACCCAGTACTTC
CASSLQAGAQETQYF
>TRBV11-2|TRBJ2-3|-|TRBD2
TGTGCCAGCAGCTTTGCTAGCGGGGCGCAGGATACGCAGTATTTT
CASSFASGAQDTQYF
>TRBV29-1|TRBJ1-2|-|-
TGCAGCGTTGAGTATAAGGTGGGCTACACCTTC
CSVEYKVGYTF
>TRBV3-1|TRBJ2-5|-|TRBD2
TGTGCCAGCAGTCAAGGCGCTAGCGGGGGGATCCAAGAGACCCAGTACTTC
CASSQGASGGIQETQYF
>TRBV7-2|TRBJ2-7|-|-
TGTGCCAGCAGCACCCAACAGGTTAGCTCCTACGAGCAGTACTTC
CASSTQQVSSYEQYF
>TRBV5-5|TRBJ2-4|-|-
TGTGCCAGCAGCCCTACAGGGCGGGGAGCCAAAAACATTCAGTACTTC
CASSPTGRGAKNIQYF
>TRBV12-3/TRBV12-4|TRBJ1-6|-|TRBD1
TGTGCCAGCAGTTTAGCCCAAAAGAGGGACAGGGGGTATTCACCCCTCCACTTT
CASSLAQKRDRGYSPLHF
>TRBV9|TRBJ2-7|-|-
TGTGCCAGCAGCCCGGACAGCTGGAGCTCCTACGAGCAGTACTTC
CASSPDSWSSYEQYF
>TRBV6-2/TRBV6-3|TRBJ2-7|-|-
TGTGCCAGCATCTGGGGGGGCCGGGGCGAGCAGTACTTC
CASIWGGRGEQYF
>TRBV5-1|TRBJ2-5|-|-
TGCGCCAGCACCGTTCAGGGGGGGCCTGAGACCCAGTACTTC
CASTVQGGPETQYF
>TRBV9|TRBJ2-1|-|-
TGTGCCAGCACCGAGCCAGGGGTCAATGAGCAGTTCTTC
CASTEPGVNEQFF
>TRBV10-3|TRBJ1-1|once|-
TGTGCCATCAGTGGTGCAGGGGCGCTAGGCACTGAAGCTTTCTTT
CAISGAGALGTEAFF
>TRBV20-1|TRBJ1-2|-|TRBD1
TGCAGTGCTAGAGGGGACAGCACTTATGGCTACACCTTC
CSARGDSTYGYTF
>TRBV29-1|TRBJ2-3|-|TRBD2
TGCAGCGCCGGGACTAGCGGGGCCCCAGATACGCAGTATTTT
CSAGTSGAPDTQYF
>TRBV12-3/TRBV12-4|TRBJ2-7|-|-
TGTGCCAGCACCCCGGACTTAAACTACAATGAGCAGTACTTC
CASTPDLNYNEQYF
>TRBV24-1|TRBJ1-1|-|-
TGTGCCACCAGTGATGATGGGGAGACAGGTGAAGCTTTCTTT
CATSDDGETGEAFF
>TRBV27|TRBJ1-2|-|TRBD1
TGTGCCAGCAGTGCCGTCGGGACAGCCTATGGCTACACCTTC
CASSAVGTAYGYTF
>TRBV20-1|TRBJ2-7|once|-
TGCAGTGCTTCTAAAGACAACACGGCCTACGAGCAGTACTTC
CSASKDNTAYEQYF
>TRBV10-3|TRBJ2-7|-|TRBD2
TGTGCCATCAGTGAGGGACTAGCGGCCTCCTACGAGCAGTACTTC
CAISEGLAASYEQYF
>TRBV9|TRBJ2-7|-|TRBD2
TGTGCCAGCAGCGCGGGACTAGCGGAATACGAGCAGTACTTC
CASSAGLAEYEQYF
>TRBV7-2|TRBJ1-2|-|-
TGTGCCAGCAGCTTAGCGGCAGAGAGCTATGGCTACACCTTC
CASSLAAESYGYTF
>TRBV7-3|TRBJ2-3|-|-
TGTGCCAGCAGCTTAGTTGGGGCCTCCGTTGGAGATACGCAGTATTTT
CASSLVGASVGDTQYF
>TRBV25-1|TRBJ1-2|few|-
TGTGCCAGACCGCACCTTTATGGCTACACCTTC
CARPHLYGYTF
>TRBV20-1|TRBJ1-1|-|TRBD1
TGCAGTGCTAGATACAGGGGAAGAGAGAACACTGAAGCTTTCTTT
CSARYRGRENTEAFF
>TRBV27|TRBJ2-3|-|-
TGTGCCAGCAGTTTATACTCACTCTTTGGGGATACGCAGTATTTT
CASSLYSLFGDTQYF